This T cell receptor beta chain was recovered during a study of blood T cell repertoires in COVID-19. Turning to the study itself: Sites across the United States, Italy and Spain contributed samples from acute and convalescent COVID-19. PBMCs, B-cell-depleted T cells, or T cells were the source of the cDNA or gDNA that made up the material.

V was cut by 0 bases and J by 0 bases, with 9 bases left in between. Per the germline V gene, CDR1 is MNHEY and CDR2 is SVGAGI. The CDR3 totals 16 residues. Per the original methods: Estimation of nucleated cell counts relied on the amplification of reference gene primers. This table comes from immunoSEQ multiplex PCR, and its TCRdb copy is limited to in-frame clones, with some not included. V and J calls and clone size come straight from that table; D and trimming were deduced from the DNA. Among around 76,000 clones listed, roughly 82% were seen once. The sequenced material came from peripheral blood. The chain carries TRBV6-5 and TRBJ2-1; unclear D gene. This TCR came from an elderly woman with active or convalescent COVID-19. The CDR3 region is CASSYSGGSSYNEQFF. The CDR3 DNA follows: TGTGCCAGCAGTTACTCCGGCGGAAGCTCCTACAATGAGCAGTTCTTC.